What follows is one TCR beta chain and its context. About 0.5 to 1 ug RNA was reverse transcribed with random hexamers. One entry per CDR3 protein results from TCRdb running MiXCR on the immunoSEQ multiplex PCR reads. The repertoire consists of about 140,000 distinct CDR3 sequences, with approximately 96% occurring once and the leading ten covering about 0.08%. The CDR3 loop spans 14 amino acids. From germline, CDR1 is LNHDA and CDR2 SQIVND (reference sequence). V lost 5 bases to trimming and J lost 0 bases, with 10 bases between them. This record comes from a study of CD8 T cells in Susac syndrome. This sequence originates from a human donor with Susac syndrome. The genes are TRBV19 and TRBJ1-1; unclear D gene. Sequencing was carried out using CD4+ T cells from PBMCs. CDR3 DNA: TGTGCCAGTAGTTCGCGACTGGTGAACACTGAAGCTTTCTTT. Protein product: CASSSRLVNTEAFF.